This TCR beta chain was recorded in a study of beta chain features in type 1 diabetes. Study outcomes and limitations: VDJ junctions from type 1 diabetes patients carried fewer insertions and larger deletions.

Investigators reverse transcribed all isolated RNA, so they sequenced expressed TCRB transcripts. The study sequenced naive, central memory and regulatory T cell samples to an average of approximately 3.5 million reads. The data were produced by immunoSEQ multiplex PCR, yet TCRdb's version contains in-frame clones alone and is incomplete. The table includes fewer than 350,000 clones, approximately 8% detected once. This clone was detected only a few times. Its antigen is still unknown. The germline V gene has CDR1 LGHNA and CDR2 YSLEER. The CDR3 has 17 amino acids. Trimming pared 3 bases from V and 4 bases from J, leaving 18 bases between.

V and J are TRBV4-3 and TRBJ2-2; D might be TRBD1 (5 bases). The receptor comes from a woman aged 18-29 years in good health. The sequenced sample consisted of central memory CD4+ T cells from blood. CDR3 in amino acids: CASSQRQNRFSTGELFF. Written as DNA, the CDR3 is TGCGCCAGCAGCCAGCGACAGAATCGATTCAGCACCGGGGAGCTGTTTTTT.